Each of the 14 T cell receptor beta chains below was sequenced from the same sample in a study of T-cell memory formation after mild COVID-19. One entry per CDR3 protein results from TCRdb running MiXCR on the 5' RACE reads. The sample holds hundreds of thousands of distinct CDR3 sequences, 25% to 30% seen once. Sequencing was performed on PBMCs or a T cell subset sorted from them (not recorded which). Source of these receptors: an adult woman who had mild COVID-19 (a few samples of this study predate the infection). Cell type and time point are not known.

The chain combines TRBV27 with TRBJ1-6; D may be TRBD1 (5 bases). The CDR3 is 13 amino acids. V shed 5 bases and J shed 8 bases, with 10 bases lying between them. Germline CDR1 reads MNHEY; CDR2 reads SMNVEV (reference sequence). The CDR3, as DNA: TGTGCCAGCAGTGCGGGGGGGTATTCACCCCTCCACTTT. Its protein is CASSAGGYSPLHF.

This rearrangement joins TRBV29-1 to TRBJ2-3, with no clear D. Trimming took 1 base from V and 0 from J, leaving 8 bases between them. There are 14 residues in the CDR3. Germline lookup yields CDR1 SQVTM and CDR2 ANQGSEA. The chain's CDR3 is CSVEGRSSTDTQYF. The CDR3, as DNA: TGCAGCGTTGAAGGAAGGTCTAGCACAGATACGCAGTATTTT.

The genes are TRBV9 and TRBJ2-2; D is unclear. The CDR3 covers 16 residues. The V end lost 0 bases, the J end lost 6 bases, and 15 bases lay between the germline ends. The V gene's germline CDR1 is SGDLS and CDR2 YYNGEE. In nucleotides, the CDR3 is TGTGCCAGCAGCGTAGATCCCTCCAGTCCCGCCGGGGAGCTGTTTTTT. Translated, it gives CASSVDPSSPAGELFF.

This clonotype has only a few counts. V gene TRBV6-2 or TRBV6-3 combines with J gene TRBJ1-1; D possibly corresponds to TRBD1 (5 bases). The ends were cut back, 2 bases at V and 8 bases at J, with 12 bases in the middle. Germline loops: CDR1 MNHEY, CDR2 SVGEGT. This CDR3 has 13 amino acids. The CDR3 DNA follows: TGTGCCAGCAGTTACATTCCGGGACGGGAAGCTTTCTTT. The encoded protein is CASSYIPGREAFF.

In its sample, this clonotype was seen a few times. The genes are TRBV6-4 and TRBJ1-1; 7 nucleotides agree with TRBD1. The CDR3 totals 14 residues. With 6 bases clipped from V and 2 bases from J, the junction kept 6 bases outside the gene matches. In germline, CDR1 is MRHNA, CDR2 SNTAGT. The CDR3 here is CASRTGSANTEAFF. CDR3 sequence (DNA): TGTGCCAGCAGGACAGGGTCGGCCAACACTGAAGCTTTCTTT.

As concerns this clonotype: A read error may account for a junction end that differs from germline. DNA of the CDR3: TGTGCCACCAGCTCGACAAGCAGAATGAACACTGAAGCTTTCTTT. It codes for CATSSTSRMNTEAFF. This chain links TRBV7-2 with TRBJ1-1; D unclear. Germline V gene data show CDR1 as SGHTA and CDR2 as FQGNSA. The CDR3 runs to 15 residues.

This clonotype has a handful of counts. The CDR3 DNA follows: TGCGCCAGCAGCTTTCCCATGGACATGAACACCGGGGAGCTGTTTTTT. It is translated as CASSFPMDMNTGELFF. The chain carries TRBV5-1 and TRBJ2-2; tentative D call: TRBD1 (5 bases). V lost 2 bases and J 1 base, leaving 12 bases between the germline ends. Looked up from germline, CDR1 is SGHRS and CDR2 is YFSETQ. The CDR3 is made up of 16 amino acids. The variable domain in full, completed from reference TRBV5-1 and TRBJ2-2, reads KAGVTQTPRYLIKTRGQQVTLSCSPISGHRSVSWYQQTPGQGLQFLFEYFSETQRNKGNFPGRFSGRQFSNSRSEMNVSTLELGDSALYLCASSFPMDMNTGELFFGEGSRLTVL.

This clonotype came up a few times. The chain recombines TRBV2 with TRBJ2-3; TRBD1 aligns across 7 bases. The CDR3 has 15 residues. Losses at the gene ends were 9 bases for V and 0 bases for J; bases not matched to a gene: 9. From germline, CDR1 is SNHLY and CDR2 FYNNEI. This chain's CDR3 is CASIIGTASTDTQYF. The CDR3 DNA reads TGTGCCAGTATAATCGGGACAGCTAGCACAGATACGCAGTATTTT.

This chain joins TRBV7-9 and TRBJ1-2; 7 bases fit TRBD1. The CDR3 loop spans 13 amino acids. Per the germline V gene, CDR1 is SEHNR and CDR2 is FQNEAQ (reference sequence). Trimming at V came to 0 bases and at J to 7 bases, leaving 2 bases not matched to a gene. CDR3 nucleotide sequence: TGTGCCAGCAGCTTAGCAGGGGGCAGTGGCTACACCTTC. Protein sequence: CASSLAGGSGYTF.

This clonotype has a handful of counts. V gene TRBV12-3 or TRBV12-4 combines with J gene TRBJ2-7, with 7 bases fitting TRBD1. The CDR3 consists of 13 residues. With V trimmed by 6 bases and J by 5 bases, 7 bases remained unmatched. CDR3 protein: CASRRTGAHEQYF. CDR3 sequence (DNA): TGTGCCAGCAGAAGAACAGGGGCCCACGAGCAGTACTTC.

The chain has TRBV30 and TRBJ2-1; D is ambiguous. Germline V gene sequence: CDR1 GTSNPN, CDR2 SVGIG (reference sequence). Between the trimmed V and J ends, which lost 2 bases and 10 bases, there was a span of 12 bases. There are 12 residues in the CDR3. CDR3 residues: CAWSPLLVEQFF. CDR3 DNA: TGTGCCTGGAGTCCCCTGCTAGTGGAGCAGTTCTTC.

This clonotype has just a few counts. The chain uses TRBV6-5 and TRBJ2-2; D possibly matches TRBD1 or TRBD2 (7 bases each). This CDR3 spans 17 amino acids. Germline CDR1 and CDR2: MNHEY and SVGAGI. Between the trimmed V and J ends, which lost 7 bases and 4 bases, there was a span of 22 bases. CDR3 amino acids: CASTPGGGLTLTGELFF. In DNA form, the CDR3 reads TGTGCCAGCACCCCAGGGGGGGGACTAACCCTCACCGGGGAGCTGTTTTTT.

A few counts support this clonotype. The chain combines TRBV7-9 with TRBJ1-1; TRBD1 aligns across 9 bases. V gave up 8 bases and J gave up 4 bases; unmatched junction bases: 8. The germline gives CDR1 SEHNR, CDR2 FQNEAQ (reference sequence). The CDR3 spans 14 residues. The CDR3 protein is CASSRTGDGTEAFF. CDR3 bases: TGTGCCAGCTCGCGGACAGGGGACGGCACTGAAGCTTTCTTT.

This clonotype appeared a few times. The rearrangement links TRBV6-5 to TRBJ1-1, with D possibly TRBD1 on 6 matching bases. CDR3 size: 16 residues. Deletions cut 0 bases from V and 1 base from J, with 12 bases between. Germline assignment: CDR1 MNHEY and CDR2 SVGAGI. CDR3 sequence (DNA): TGTGCCAGCAGTTACTCGAGGTGGGGGCGGAACACTGAAGCTTTCTTT. It codes for CASSYSRWGRNTEAFF.